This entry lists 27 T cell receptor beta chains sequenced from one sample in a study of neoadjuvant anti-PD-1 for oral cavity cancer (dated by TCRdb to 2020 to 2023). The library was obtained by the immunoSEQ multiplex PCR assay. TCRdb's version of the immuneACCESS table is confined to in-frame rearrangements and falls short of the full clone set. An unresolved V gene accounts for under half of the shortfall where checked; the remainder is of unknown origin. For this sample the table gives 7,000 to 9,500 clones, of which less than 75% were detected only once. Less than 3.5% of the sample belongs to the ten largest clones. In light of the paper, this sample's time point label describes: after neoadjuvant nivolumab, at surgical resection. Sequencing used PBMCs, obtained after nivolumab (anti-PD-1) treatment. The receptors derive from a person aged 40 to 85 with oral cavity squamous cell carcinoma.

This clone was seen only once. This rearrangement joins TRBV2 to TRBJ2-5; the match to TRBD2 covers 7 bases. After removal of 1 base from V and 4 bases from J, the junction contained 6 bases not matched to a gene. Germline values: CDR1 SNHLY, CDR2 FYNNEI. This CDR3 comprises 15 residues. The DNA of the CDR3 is TGTGCCAGCAGTGAAGAAGGCGGGGGAGGAGAGACCCAGTACTTC. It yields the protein CASSEEGGGGETQYF.

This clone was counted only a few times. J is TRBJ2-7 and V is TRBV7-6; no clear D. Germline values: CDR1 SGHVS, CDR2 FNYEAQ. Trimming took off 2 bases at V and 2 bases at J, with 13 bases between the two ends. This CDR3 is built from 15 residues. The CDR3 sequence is CASSLRIGNAYEQYF. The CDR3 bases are TGTGCCAGCAGCTTACGTATAGGGAACGCCTACGAGCAGTACTTC.

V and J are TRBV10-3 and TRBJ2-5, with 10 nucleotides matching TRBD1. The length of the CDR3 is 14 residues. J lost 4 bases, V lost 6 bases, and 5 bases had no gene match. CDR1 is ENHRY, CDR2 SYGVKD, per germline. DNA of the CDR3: TGTGCCATCAGCGGGACAGGGGTTCGAGAGACCCAGTACTTC. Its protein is CAISGTGVRETQYF.

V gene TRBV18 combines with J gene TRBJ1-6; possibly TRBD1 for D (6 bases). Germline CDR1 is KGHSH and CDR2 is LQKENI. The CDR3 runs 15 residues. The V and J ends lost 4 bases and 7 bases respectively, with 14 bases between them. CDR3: CASSLQGTGNSPLHF. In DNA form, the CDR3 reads TGTGCCAGCTCACTACAGGGAACGGGCAATTCACCCCTCCACTTT.

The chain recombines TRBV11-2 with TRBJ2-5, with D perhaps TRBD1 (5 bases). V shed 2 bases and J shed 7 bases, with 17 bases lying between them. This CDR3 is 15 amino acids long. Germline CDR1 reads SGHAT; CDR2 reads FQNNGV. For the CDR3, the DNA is TGTGCCAGCAGCTTAACCAGGGATGGTTCGGGGACCCAGTACTTC. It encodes CASSLTRDGSGTQYF.

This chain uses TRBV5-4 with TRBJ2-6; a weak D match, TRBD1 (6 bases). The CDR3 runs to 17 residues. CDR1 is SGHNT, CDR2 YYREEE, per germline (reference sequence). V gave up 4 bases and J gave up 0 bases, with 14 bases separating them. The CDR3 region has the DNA TGTGCCAGCAGCCTGGGAAGACAGGTCTCTGGGGCCAACGTCCTGACTTTC. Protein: CASSLGRQVSGANVLTF.

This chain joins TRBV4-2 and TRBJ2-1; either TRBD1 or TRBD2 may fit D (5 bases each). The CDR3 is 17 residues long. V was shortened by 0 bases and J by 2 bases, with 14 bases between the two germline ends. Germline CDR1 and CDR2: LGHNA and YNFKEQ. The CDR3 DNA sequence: TGTGCCAGCAGCCAAGAAGGGACGGGTAAACCCTACAATGAGCAGTTCTTC. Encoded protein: CASSQEGTGKPYNEQFF.

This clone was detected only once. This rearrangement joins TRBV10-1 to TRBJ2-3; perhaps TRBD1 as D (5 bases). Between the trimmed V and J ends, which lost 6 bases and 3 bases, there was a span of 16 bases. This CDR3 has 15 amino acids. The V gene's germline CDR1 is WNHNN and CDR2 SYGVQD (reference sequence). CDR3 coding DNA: TGCGCCAGCAGGCTCAGGGTTGTTGGGACAGATACGCAGTATTTT. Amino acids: CASRLRVVGTDTQYF.

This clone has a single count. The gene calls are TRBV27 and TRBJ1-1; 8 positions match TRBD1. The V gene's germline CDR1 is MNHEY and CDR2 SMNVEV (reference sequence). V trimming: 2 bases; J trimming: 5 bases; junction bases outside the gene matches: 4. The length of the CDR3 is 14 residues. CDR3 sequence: CASSLQGAGTEAFF. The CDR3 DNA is TGTGCCAGCAGTTTACAGGGGGCTGGAACTGAAGCTTTCTTT.

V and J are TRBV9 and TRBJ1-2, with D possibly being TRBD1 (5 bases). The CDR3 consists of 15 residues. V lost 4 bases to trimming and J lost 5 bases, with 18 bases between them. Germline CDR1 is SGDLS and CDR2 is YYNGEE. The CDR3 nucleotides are TGTGCCAGCAGCCCTCAGCAGGGTCTCGGATATGGCTACACCTTC. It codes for CASSPQQGLGYGYTF.

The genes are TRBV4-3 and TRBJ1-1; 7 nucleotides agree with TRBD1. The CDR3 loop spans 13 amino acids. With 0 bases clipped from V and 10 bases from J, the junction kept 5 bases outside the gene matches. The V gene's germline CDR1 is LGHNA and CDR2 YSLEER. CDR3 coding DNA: TGCGCCAGCAGCCAAGATCAACAGGGGTCAGCTTTCTTT. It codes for CASSQDQQGSAFF.

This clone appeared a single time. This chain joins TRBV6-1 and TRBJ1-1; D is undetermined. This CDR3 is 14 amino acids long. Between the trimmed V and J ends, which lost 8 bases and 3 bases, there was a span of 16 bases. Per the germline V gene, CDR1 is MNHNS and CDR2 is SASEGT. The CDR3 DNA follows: TGTGCCAGCTCCCTCTGGGAGGCGGACACTGAAGCTTTCTTT. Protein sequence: CASSLWEADTEAFF.

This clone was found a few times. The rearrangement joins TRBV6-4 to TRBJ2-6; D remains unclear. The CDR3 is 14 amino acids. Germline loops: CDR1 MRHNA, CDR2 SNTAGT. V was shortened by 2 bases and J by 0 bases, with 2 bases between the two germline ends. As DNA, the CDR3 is TGTGCCAGCAGTGACAACTCTGGGGCCAACGTCCTGACTTTC. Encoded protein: CASSDNSGANVLTF.

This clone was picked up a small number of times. This CDR3 is CASSPLGALPETQYF. The CDR3 DNA sequence: TGCGCCAGCAGCCCCCTGGGGGCCCTCCCAGAGACCCAGTACTTC. J is TRBJ2-5 and V is TRBV5-1; tentatively, D is TRBD1 (6 bases). Germline loops: CDR1 SGHRS, CDR2 YFSETQ. V lost 4 bases and J 4 bases, leaving 17 bases between the germline ends. The CDR3 covers 15 residues.

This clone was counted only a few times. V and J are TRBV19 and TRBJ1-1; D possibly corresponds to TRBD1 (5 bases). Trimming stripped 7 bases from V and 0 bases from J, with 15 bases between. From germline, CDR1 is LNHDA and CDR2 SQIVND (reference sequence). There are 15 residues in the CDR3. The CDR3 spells CASKPGSSLNTEAFF. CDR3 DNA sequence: TGTGCCAGTAAGCCAGGGTCATCGTTGAACACTGAAGCTTTCTTT.

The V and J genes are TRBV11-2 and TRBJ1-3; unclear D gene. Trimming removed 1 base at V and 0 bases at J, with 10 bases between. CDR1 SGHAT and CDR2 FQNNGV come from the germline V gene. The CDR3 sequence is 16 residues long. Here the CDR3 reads CASSLAPSTSGNTIYF. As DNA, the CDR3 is TGTGCCAGCAGCTTAGCCCCCTCGACCTCTGGAAACACCATATATTTT.

DNA of the CDR3: TGTGCCAGCAGCTTAGACTCGACAGCCATAGCCGGGGAGACCCAGTACTTC. This translates into CASSLDSTAIAGETQYF. The chain uses TRBV7-6 and TRBJ2-5; tentative D call: TRBD1 (5 bases). V was clipped by 1 base and J by 5 bases, with 20 bases between them. The CDR3 runs to 17 residues. Looked up from germline, CDR1 is SGHVS and CDR2 is FNYEAQ.

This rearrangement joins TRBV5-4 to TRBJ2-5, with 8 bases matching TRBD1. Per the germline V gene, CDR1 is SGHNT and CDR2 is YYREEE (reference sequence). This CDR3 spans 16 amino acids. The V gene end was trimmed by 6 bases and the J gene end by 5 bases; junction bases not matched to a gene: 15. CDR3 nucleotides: TGTGCCAGCAACAGTGACCCAGGGGGCGCACTGGAGACCCAGTACTTC. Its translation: CASNSDPGGALETQYF.

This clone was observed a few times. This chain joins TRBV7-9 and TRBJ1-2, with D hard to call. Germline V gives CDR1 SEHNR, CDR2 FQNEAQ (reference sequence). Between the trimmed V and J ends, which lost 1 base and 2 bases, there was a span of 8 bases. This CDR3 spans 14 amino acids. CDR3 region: CASSLVVTNYGYTF. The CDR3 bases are TGTGCCAGCAGCTTAGTGGTAACAAACTATGGCTACACCTTC.

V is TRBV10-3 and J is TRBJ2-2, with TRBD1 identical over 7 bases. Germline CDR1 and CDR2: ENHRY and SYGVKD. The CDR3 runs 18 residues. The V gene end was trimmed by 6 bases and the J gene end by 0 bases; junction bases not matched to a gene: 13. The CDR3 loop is CAIRDRGQPETNTGELFF. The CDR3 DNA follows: TGTGCCATCAGGGACCGGGGACAGCCGGAGACGAACACCGGGGAGCTGTTTTTT.

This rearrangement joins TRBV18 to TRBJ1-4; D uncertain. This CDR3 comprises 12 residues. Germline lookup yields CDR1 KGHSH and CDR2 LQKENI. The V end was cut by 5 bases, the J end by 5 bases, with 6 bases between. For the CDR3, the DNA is TGTGCCAGCTCATTTGAGAATGAAAAACTGTTTTTT. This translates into CASSFENEKLFF.

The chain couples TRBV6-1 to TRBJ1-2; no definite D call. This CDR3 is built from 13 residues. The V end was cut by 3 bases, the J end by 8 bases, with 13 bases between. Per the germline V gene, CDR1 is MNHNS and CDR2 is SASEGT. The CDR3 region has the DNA TGTGCCAGCAGTGACAGGATTTTCGACGGCTACACCTTC. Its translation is CASSDRIFDGYTF.

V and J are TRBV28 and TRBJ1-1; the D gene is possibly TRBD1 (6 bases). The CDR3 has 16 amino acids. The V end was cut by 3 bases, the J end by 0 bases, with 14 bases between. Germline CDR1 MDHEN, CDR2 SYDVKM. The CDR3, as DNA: TGTGCCAGCAGTTTTGCCTCGGACAGTATGAACACTGAAGCTTTCTTT. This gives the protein CASSFASDSMNTEAFF.

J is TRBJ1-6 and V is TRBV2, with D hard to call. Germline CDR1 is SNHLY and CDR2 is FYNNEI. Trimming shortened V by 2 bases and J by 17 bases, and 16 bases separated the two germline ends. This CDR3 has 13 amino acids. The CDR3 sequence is CASSESRDIRVHF. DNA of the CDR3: TGTGCCAGCAGTGAATCCAGAGACATTAGGGTCCACTTT.

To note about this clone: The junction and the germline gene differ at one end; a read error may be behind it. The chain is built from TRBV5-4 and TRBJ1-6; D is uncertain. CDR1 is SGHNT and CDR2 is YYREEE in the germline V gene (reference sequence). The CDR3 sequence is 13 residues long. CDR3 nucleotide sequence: TGTGCCAGCAGCTTGGATTATAACTCACCCCTCCACTTT. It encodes CASSLDYNSPLHF.

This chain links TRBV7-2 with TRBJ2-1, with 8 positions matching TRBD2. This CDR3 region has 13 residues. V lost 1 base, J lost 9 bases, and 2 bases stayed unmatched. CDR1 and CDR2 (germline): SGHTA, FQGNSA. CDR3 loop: CASSLGAGVEQFF. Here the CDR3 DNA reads TGTGCCAGCAGCTTAGGAGCGGGGGTTGAGCAGTTCTTC.

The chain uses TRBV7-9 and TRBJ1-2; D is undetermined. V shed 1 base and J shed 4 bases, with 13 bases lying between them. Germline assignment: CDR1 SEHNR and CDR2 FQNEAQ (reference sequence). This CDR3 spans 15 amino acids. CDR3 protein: CASSLVVPVGYGYTF. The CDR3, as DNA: TGTGCCAGCAGCTTAGTTGTCCCGGTAGGCTATGGCTACACCTTC. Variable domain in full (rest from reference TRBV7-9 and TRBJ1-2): DTGVSQNPRHKITKRGQNVTFRCDPISEHNRLYWYRQTLGQGPEFLTYFQNEAQLEKSRLLSDRFSAERPKGSFSTLEIQRTEQGDSAMYLCASSLVVPVGYGYTFGSGTRLTVV.